This T cell receptor beta chain is drawn from a study of blood T cell repertoires in COVID-19. Overall study context: Some COVID-19 samples were acute and others convalescent; all came from the United States, Italy and Spain.

V was cut by 5 bases and J by 8 bases, with 12 bases left in between. The V gene's germline CDR1 is LGHDT and CDR2 YNNKEL (reference sequence). The CDR3 has 12 residues. The protocol was immunoSEQ multiplex PCR, while the TCRdb copy is restricted to in-frame clones and leaves out a portion. The sample includes 360,000 or so clones, about 92% of them seen just once. The chain joins TRBV3-1 (or the pseudogene TRBV3-2) to TRBJ1-2, with D possibly TRBD1 on 6 matching bases. The receptor comes from a woman in her sixties with COVID-19, enrolled during active disease. Sequenced: peripheral blood. The CDR3 DNA reads as TGTGCCAGCAGCAACAGGGATAACGGCTACACCTTC. It yields the protein CASSNRDNGYTF.